This TCR beta chain was captured in a study of T cells expressing NK-cell markers. Across the study: The study drew TCR beta repertoires from sorted CD3+CD56+NKG2C+, CD3+CD56+NKG2C- and CD3+CD56-NKG2C+ T cells. Overall study findings and caveats: There were four donors in whom these clonotypes also led the CD3+CD56-NKG2C+ fraction.

This CDR3 spans 15 amino acids. In germline, CDR1 is SNHLY, CDR2 FYNNEI. A note on this clonotype: Its antigen is not identified.

TCRdb reworked the 5' RACE reads into one entry per CDR3 protein, no DNA. The table gives some 140,000 distinct CDR3 sequences; the top ten clones make up less than 40% of it. The sequencing input was blood T cells: a sorted CD56 or NKG2C T cell subset, CD4+ or CD8+ T cells, or bulk PBMC T cells (not recorded which). The sequence derives from a woman aged 50 to 60 in good health. This rearrangement joins TRBV2 to TRBJ2-3; TCRdb outputs TRBD1, but without DNA this stays unchecked. This CDR3 is CASSAYRVVGDTQYF. Full variable domain (missing parts from reference TRBV2 and TRBJ2-3): EPEVTQTPSHQVTQMGQEVILRCVPISNHLYFYWYRQILGQKVEFLVSFYNNEISEKSEIFDDQFSVERPDGSNFTLKIRSTKLEDSAMYFCASSAYRVVGDTQYFGPGTRLTVL.